This T cell receptor (beta chain) was recorded in a study of blood T cell repertoires in COVID-19. The overall study: The United States, Italy and Spain were the sources of the acute and convalescent COVID-19 samples.

Per the germline V gene, CDR1 is MNHEY and CDR2 is SMNVEV (reference sequence). The ends were cut back, 5 bases at V and 5 bases at J, with 12 bases in the middle. The CDR3 is made up of 13 amino acids. Data came from immunoSEQ multiplex PCR; TCRdb stores just in-frame clones and leaves some out. The sample holds roughly 190,000 clones, about 85% seen once. Participants spanned ages roughly 18 to 90 years and resided in about two dozen US areas. Cohorts were determined from participant-reported clinical history. Either two negative PCRs, clearance, or symptom resolution qualified Cohort 3 donors as recovered.

This chain links TRBV27 with TRBJ1-1, with D hard to call. The receptor was derived from a woman aged 25-40 years who had recovered from COVID-19. Input material: PBMCs or T cells enriched from blood (not recorded which). In nucleotides, the CDR3 is TGTGCCAGCAGTCCCTCAGGTGGGACTGAAGCTTTCTTT. Translation gives CASSPSGGTEAFF.